Included here is one TCR beta chain sequence, with context. The data were obtained in a study of T cell responses to AZD1222 COVID-19 vaccine. Clones were sequenced by immunoSEQ multiplex PCR, and TCRdb holds only the in-frame ones, with some missing. This sample has tens of thousands of clones, with 89% found just once. Trimming took off 1 base at V and 1 base at J, with 11 bases between the two ends. Germline CDR1 is SGHTA and CDR2 is FQGNSA. This CDR3 contains 16 residues. This specimen was peripheral blood, taken 28 days after the second AZD1222 dose. This sequence originates from an adult who received the AZD1222 COVID-19 vaccine. This chain joins TRBV7-2 and TRBJ1-3; D is ambiguous. Written as DNA, the CDR3 is TGTGCCAGCAGCTTAGGTTTGTTGACATCTGGAAACACCATATATTTT. Translated: CASSLGLLTSGNTIYF. Full variable domain (outside the CDR3, taken from reference TRBV7-2 and TRBJ1-3): GAGVSQSPSNKVTEKGKDVELRCDPISGHTALYWYRQSLGQGLEFLIYFQGNSAPDKSGLPSDRFSAERTGGSVSTLTIQRTQQEDSAVYLCASSLGLLTSGNTIYFGEGSWLTVV.